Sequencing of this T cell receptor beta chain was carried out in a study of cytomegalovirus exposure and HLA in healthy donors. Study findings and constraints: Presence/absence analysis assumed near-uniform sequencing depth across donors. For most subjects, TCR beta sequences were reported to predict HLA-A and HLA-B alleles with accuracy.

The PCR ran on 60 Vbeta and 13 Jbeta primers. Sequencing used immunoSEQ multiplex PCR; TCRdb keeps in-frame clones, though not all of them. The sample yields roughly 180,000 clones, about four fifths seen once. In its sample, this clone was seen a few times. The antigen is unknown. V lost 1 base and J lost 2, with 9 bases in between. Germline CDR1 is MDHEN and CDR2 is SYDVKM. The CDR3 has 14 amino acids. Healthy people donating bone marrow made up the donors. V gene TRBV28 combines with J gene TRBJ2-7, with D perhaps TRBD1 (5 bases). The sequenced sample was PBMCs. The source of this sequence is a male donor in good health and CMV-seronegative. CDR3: CASSLFAGTYEQYF. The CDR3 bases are TGTGCCAGCAGTTTATTCGCAGGGACCTACGAGCAGTACTTC. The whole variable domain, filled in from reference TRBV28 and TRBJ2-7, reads DVKVTQSSRYLVKRTGEKVFLECVQDMDHENMFWYRQDPGLGLRLIYFSYDVKMKEKGDIPEGYSVSREKKERFSLILESASTNQTSMYLCASSLFAGTYEQYFGPGTRLTVT.